The T cell receptor (beta chain) under discussion was sequenced for a study of cytomegalovirus exposure and HLA in healthy donors. Sequencing was performed with immunoSEQ multiplex PCR; in TCRdb, only in-frame clones are kept and a portion is missing. The sample shows 65,000 to 80,000 clones, about 95% of them seen only once. Germline lookup yields CDR1 MNHNS and CDR2 SASEGT. Unmatched junction bases numbered 9, after V lost 7 bases and J lost 4 bases. The CDR3 runs to 15 residues. The chain joins TRBV6-1 to TRBJ2-1; 8 nucleotides align to TRBD1. Sequencing was carried out using PBMCs. This clonotype originated in a young woman in good health and CMV-seropositive. CDR3 DNA sequence: TGTGCCAGCAACCTCGGGACAGGCCCGTACAATGAGCAGTTCTTC. As protein: CASNLGTGPYNEQFF.